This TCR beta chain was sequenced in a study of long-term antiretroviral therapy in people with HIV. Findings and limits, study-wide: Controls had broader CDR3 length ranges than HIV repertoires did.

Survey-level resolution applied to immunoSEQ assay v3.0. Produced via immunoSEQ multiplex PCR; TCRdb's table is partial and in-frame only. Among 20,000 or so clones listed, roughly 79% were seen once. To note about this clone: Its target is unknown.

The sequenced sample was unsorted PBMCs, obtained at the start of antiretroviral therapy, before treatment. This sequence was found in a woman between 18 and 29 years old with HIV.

Here the CDR3 reads CAISAGSEQFF. In nucleotides, the CDR3 is TGTGCCATCAGTGCTGGTTCAGAGCAGTTCTTC. The V gene is TRBV10-3, the J gene TRBJ2-1; D gene ambiguous. The CDR3 has 11 amino acids. The germline V and J ends were trimmed by 4 bases and 10 bases, with 8 bases remaining between them. Germline V lookup: CDR1 ENHRY, CDR2 SYGVKD.